What follows are 14 T cell receptor beta chains derived from one specimen sequenced in a study of CD8+ T cells in alopecia areata. Reverse transcription of extracted RNA yielded cDNA, which provided the sequencing template. Here immunoSEQ multiplex PCR was the method, and the copy in TCRdb shows in-frame clones only, minus some. The sample lists roughly 170,000 clones; about 60% were seen once. Stated treatment: oral pan-JAK inhibitor, 5-10 mg twice daily. The material was CD8+ T cells sorted from blood, obtained at week 24, from a patient treated with tofacitinib. The receptors were gathered from a human donor with alopecia areata.

The rearrangement joins TRBV23-1 to TRBJ1-1, with D hard to call. TRBV23-1 is an ORF, with its function uncertain. The CDR3 has 13 residues. The V gene lost 6 bases and the J gene lost 5 bases, with 13 bases spanning the gap. The CDR3 loop reads CASSTRGYTEAFF. The DNA of the CDR3 is TGCGCCAGCAGCACCCGAGGTTATACTGAAGCTTTCTTT.

In this sample, this clone turned up many times. The chain employs TRBV7-8 and TRBJ2-7; no definite D call. V was cut by 2 bases and J by 3 bases, with 5 bases left in between. CDR3 size: 12 residues. Germline lookup yields CDR1 SGHVS and CDR2 FQNEAQ. CDR3 sequence reads: CASSLINYEQYF. As DNA, the CDR3 is TGTGCCAGCAGCTTAATCAACTACGAGCAGTACTTC.

The J gene is TRBJ2-7, the V gene TRBV27, with a weak D call TRBD2 (5 bases). The V gene's germline CDR1 is MNHEY and CDR2 SMNVEV (reference sequence). Trimming took off 5 bases at V and 0 bases at J, with 17 bases between the two ends. This CDR3 is 16 amino acids long. The CDR3 nucleotides are TGTGCCAGCAGTCCGCGAATAGGACGGGGCTCCTACGAGCAGTACTTC. Amino acid sequence: CASSPRIGRGSYEQYF.

The chain is built from TRBV30 and TRBJ2-5, with TRBD1 matching over 8 bases. The germline CDR1 and CDR2 sequences are GTSNPN and SVGIG (reference sequence). The ends lost 7 bases at V and 7 bases at J; junction bases unmatched: 11. This CDR3 is 13 amino acids long. Written as DNA, the CDR3 is TGTGCCTCTTCCGGGACAGGAGATGTGACCCAGTACTTC. It is translated as CASSGTGDVTQYF.

V gene TRBV29-1 combines with J gene TRBJ1-2; TRBD1 matches 7 bases. Germline-derived CDR1 and CDR2 are SQVTM and ANQGSEA. V dropped 1 base and J dropped 0; count of bases not matched to a gene: 2. The CDR3 contains 14 residues. CDR3: CSVEGGGTNYGYTF. DNA for the CDR3: TGCAGCGTTGAAGGAGGGGGCACTAACTATGGCTACACCTTC.

V is TRBV10-3 and J is TRBJ1-1, with D uncertain. Germline lookup yields CDR1 ENHRY and CDR2 SYGVKD. This CDR3 has 15 residues. Trimming took off 0 bases at V and 2 bases at J, with 10 bases between the two ends. The CDR3 region has the DNA TGTGCCATCAGTGAGTCGTTCGGAGGAAACACTGAAGCTTTCTTT. Its protein is CAISESFGGNTEAFF.

Only a few counts were recorded for this clone. The chain uses TRBV2 and TRBJ2-2; D gene ambiguous. Germline V gene sequence: CDR1 SNHLY, CDR2 FYNNEI. There are 16 residues in the CDR3. V was cut by 8 bases and J by 0 bases, with 16 bases left in between. The CDR3 bases are TGTGCCAGCTCCAAATGGAGTCTTGCGAACACCGGGGAGCTGTTTTTT. Translation gives CASSKWSLANTGELFF.

This clone was observed a handful of times. This chain connects TRBV7-9 to TRBJ2-3; the D gene is possibly TRBD2 (6 bases). The germline V gene encodes CDR1 SEHNR and CDR2 FQNEAQ (reference sequence). The CDR3 covers 14 residues. The V and J ends lost 5 bases and 5 bases respectively, with 14 bases between them. The CDR3 nucleotides are TGTGCCAGCAGCAAGGGGACTCTGGTAGATACGCAGTATTTT. Its translation is CASSKGTLVDTQYF.

The gene calls are TRBV13 and TRBJ2-7; D ambiguous. Germline lookup yields CDR1 PRHDT and CDR2 FYEKMQ (reference sequence). V was pared by 5 bases and J by 3 bases, with 11 bases between. The CDR3 is made up of 13 amino acids. DNA of the CDR3: TGTGCCAGCAGCCCAGGTCTAAACTACGAGCAGTACTTC. Its protein product is CASSPGLNYEQYF.

The genes are TRBV5-1 and TRBJ2-3; 7 nucleotides agree with TRBD2. Germline V gene lookup returns CDR1 SGHRS and CDR2 YFSETQ. There are 16 residues in the CDR3. The V gene end was trimmed by 6 bases and the J gene end by 0 bases; junction bases not matched to a gene: 10. The CDR3 loop is CASKGLGGTSTDTQYF. The CDR3 DNA is TGCGCCAGCAAAGGCCTGGGGGGGACTAGCACAGATACGCAGTATTTT.

This clone was detected once. The V call is TRBV15, the J call TRBJ2-7; D perhaps matches TRBD1 (6 bases). Trimming took 5 bases from V and 0 from J, leaving 14 bases between them. There are 15 residues in the CDR3. Looked up from germline, CDR1 is LNHNV and CDR2 is YYDKDF (reference sequence). CDR3 in amino acids: CATSGGQRSSYEQYF. In DNA, the CDR3 is TGTGCCACCAGCGGAGGACAGAGAAGCTCCTACGAGCAGTACTTC. The whole variable domain, remainder taken from reference TRBV15 and TRBJ2-7, is DAMVIQNPRYQVTQFGKPVTLSCSQTLNHNVMYWYQQKSSQAPKLLFHYYDKDFNNEADTPDNFQSRRPNTSFCFLDIRSPGLGDTAMYLCATSGGQRSSYEQYFGPGTRLTVT.

The chain uses TRBV27 and TRBJ1-1; 7 nucleotides align to TRBD1. The CDR3 consists of 15 residues. V was pared by 5 bases and J by 0 bases, with 6 bases of the junction left unmatched. Germline values: CDR1 MNHEY, CDR2 SMNVEV (reference sequence). The CDR3, as DNA: TGTGCCAGCAGTACTCGGACAGGCATGAACACTGAAGCTTTCTTT. It encodes CASSTRTGMNTEAFF.

The sample holds a few counts of this clone. J is TRBJ1-4 and V is TRBV29-1; maybe TRBD1 (5 bases). From germline, CDR1 is SQVTM and CDR2 ANQGSEA. The V end lost 6 bases, the J end lost 3 bases, and 14 bases lay between the germline ends. CDR3 length equals 14 residues. DNA of the CDR3: TGCAGCGTCGCCCAAGGGGCCGCTAATGAAAAACTGTTTTTT. Its translation: CSVAQGAANEKLFF. Together with reference TRBV29-1 and TRBJ1-4, the CDR3 gives the full variable domain: SAVISQKPSRDICQRGTSLTIQCQVDSQVTMMFWYRQQPGQSLTLIATANQGSEATYESGFVIDKFPISRPNLTFSTLTVSNMSPEDSSIYLCSVAQGAANEKLFFGSGTQLSVL.

V is TRBV10-3 and J is TRBJ2-3, with TRBD2 matching over 8 bases. With 7 bases clipped from V and 2 bases from J, the junction kept 8 bases outside the gene matches. Per the germline V gene, CDR1 is ENHRY and CDR2 is SYGVKD. This CDR3 region has 15 residues. The CDR3 bases are TGTGCCATCAACGGTGGTAGCGGGATCACAGATACGCAGTATTTT. This encodes CAINGGSGITDTQYF.